Presented here are 13 T cell receptor beta chains from one specimen sequenced in a study of shared clonotypes between healthy human individuals. Clones were sequenced by immunoSEQ multiplex PCR, and TCRdb holds only the in-frame ones, with some missing. The table records 950,000 to 1,200,000 clones, 70% to 85% of them present only once. The specimen sequenced was memory CD4+ T cells from PBMCs. Subset reported: CD45RA-negative fraction. All receptors come from a man aged 18 to 30 in good health. Some clones in this sample may be carry-over from other donors' samples.

This clone was seen a few times. The chain joins TRBV7-9 to TRBJ2-7; tentatively, D is TRBD2 (5 bases). V lost 5 bases to trimming and J lost 2 bases, with 7 bases between them. The CDR3 extends over 12 amino acids. CDR1 SEHNR and CDR2 FQNEAQ come from the germline V gene (reference sequence). CDR3 protein: CASSRTPYEQYF. The DNA of the CDR3 is TGTGCCAGCAGCAGGACTCCCTACGAGCAGTACTTC.

The chain couples TRBV2 to TRBJ2-7, with 14 bases that match TRBD2. Trimming cost V 6 bases and J 2 bases; bases outside gene matches: 12. The germline V gene encodes CDR1 SNHLY and CDR2 FYNNEI. The CDR3 length is 18 residues. The CDR3 region is CASSVPGLAGAPTYEQYF. CDR3 DNA sequence: TGTGCCAGCAGCGTACCGGGACTAGCGGGAGCGCCTACCTACGAGCAGTACTTC.

This clone was detected only a few times. This CDR3 is CASSQDLGPYLPYEQYF. The CDR3 coding sequence is TGTGCCAGCAGCCAAGATCTTGGGCCCTACCTTCCGTACGAGCAGTACTTC. This sequence joins TRBV14 and TRBJ2-7; D not resolved. Germline CDR1 and CDR2: SGHDN and FVKESK. This CDR3 contains 17 residues. V lost 0 bases and J 4 bases, leaving 19 bases between the germline ends.

V is TRBV10-3 and J is TRBJ2-3; 10 bases are shared with TRBD2. Germline loops: CDR1 ENHRY, CDR2 SYGVKD. The CDR3 has 14 residues. V trimming: 8 bases; J trimming: 4 bases; junction bases outside the gene matches: 6. This CDR3 is CAIASGSFSDTQYF. CDR3 coding DNA: TGTGCCATCGCTAGCGGGAGTTTCTCAGATACGCAGTATTTT.

V is TRBV7-2 and J is TRBJ1-1; possible D gene TRBD1, 5 bases. The CDR3 contains 12 residues. Germline lookup yields CDR1 SGHTA and CDR2 FQGNSA. V shed 5 bases and J shed 7 bases, with 11 bases lying between them. The CDR3 loop reads CASSLRGVEAFF. As DNA, the CDR3 is TGTGCCAGCAGCCTCAGAGGGGTTGAAGCTTTCTTT.

J is TRBJ1-4 and V is TRBV27, with no clear D. Trimming took 1 base from V and 7 from J, leaving 16 bases between them. Germline loops: CDR1 MNHEY, CDR2 SMNVEV (reference sequence). This CDR3 has 16 residues. The CDR3 reads CASSLLWSVPGEKLFF. DNA for the CDR3: TGTGCCAGCAGTTTATTGTGGTCCGTCCCGGGTGAAAAACTGTTTTTT. Combining the CDR3 with reference TRBV27 and TRBJ1-4 gives the whole variable domain EAQVTQNPRYLITVTGKKLTVTCSQNMNHEYMSWYRQDPGLGLRQIYYSMNVEVTDKGDVPEGYKVSRKEKRNFPLILESPSPNQTSLYFCASSLLWSVPGEKLFFGSGTQLSVL.

V is TRBV2 and J is TRBJ2-5; unclear D gene. The CDR3 runs to 14 residues. Germline V gives CDR1 SNHLY, CDR2 FYNNEI. The V gene lost 7 bases and the J gene lost 1 base, with 13 bases spanning the gap. In DNA form, the CDR3 reads TGTGCCAGCACCATCTTGCGGTCCCAAGAGACCCAGTACTTC. Amino acids: CASTILRSQETQYF.

The V call is TRBV5-1, the J call TRBJ2-1; D is unclear. Germline V CDR1 and CDR2: SGHRS, YFSETQ. Trimming removed 0 bases from V and 6 bases from J, with 16 bases in between. The CDR3 runs 16 residues. CDR3 region: CASSLANPYSPNEQFF. CDR3 sequence (DNA): TGCGCCAGCAGCTTGGCCAACCCATACAGTCCCAATGAGCAGTTCTTC.

The chain uses TRBV7-9 and TRBJ2-5; 9 bases map to TRBD2. Trimming at V came to 1 base and at J to 1 base, leaving 4 bases not matched to a gene. CDR3 length: 16 residues. The germline V gene has CDR1 SEHNR and CDR2 FQNEAQ (reference sequence). This CDR3 is CASSLGLAGRQETQYF. CDR3 in DNA: TGTGCCAGCAGCTTAGGGCTAGCGGGACGCCAAGAGACCCAGTACTTC.

The chain employs TRBV7-2 and TRBJ2-7, with no clear D. The CDR3 has 15 residues. Germline lookup yields CDR1 SGHTA and CDR2 FQGNSA. Trimming stripped 1 base from V and 0 bases from J, with 10 bases between. The CDR3 loop reads CASSLVPGSSYEQYF. DNA of the CDR3: TGTGCCAGCAGCTTAGTCCCGGGTAGCTCCTACGAGCAGTACTTC. Using reference TRBV7-2 and TRBJ2-7 for the parts outside the CDR3, the full variable domain is GAGVSQSPSNKVTEKGKDVELRCDPISGHTALYWYRQSLGQGLEFLIYFQGNSAPDKSGLPSDRFSAERTGGSVSTLTIQRTQQEDSAVYLCASSLVPGSSYEQYFGPGTRLTVT.

The chain has TRBV29-1 and TRBJ1-1, with 7 bases aligning to TRBD1. Germline CDR1 SQVTM, CDR2 ANQGSEA. V was pared by 5 bases and J by 6 bases, with 6 bases of the junction left unmatched. The CDR3 runs 12 residues. CDR3 protein: CSVLGTVPEAFF. The CDR3 DNA sequence: TGCAGCGTTCTTGGGACAGTCCCTGAAGCTTTCTTT. The whole variable domain, remainder taken from reference TRBV29-1 and TRBJ1-1, is SAVISQKPSRDICQRGTSLTIQCQVDSQVTMMFWYRQQPGQSLTLIATANQGSEATYESGFVIDKFPISRPNLTFSTLTVSNMSPEDSSIYLCSVLGTVPEAFFGQGTRLTVV.

This clone showed up just once. The V and J genes are TRBV6-1 and TRBJ2-7; 7 bases line up with TRBD1. Germline trimming cut 0 bases from V and 3 bases from J; bases unmatched to any gene: 8. CDR3 length: 16 residues. CDR1 is MNHNS and CDR2 is SASEGT in the germline V gene. The CDR3 sequence: CASSEASGQAFYEQYF. The DNA of the CDR3 is TGTGCCAGCAGTGAAGCTTCAGGACAGGCCTTCTACGAGCAGTACTTC.

J is TRBJ1-4 and V is TRBV7-8; 7 positions match TRBD1. Germline V gene sequence: CDR1 SGHVS, CDR2 FQNEAQ. The CDR3 contains 16 residues. Trimming removed 4 bases from V and 7 bases from J; junction bases left unmatched: 12. CDR3 sequence reads: CASSSRHDRAGEKLFF. CDR3 in DNA: TGTGCCAGCAGCTCCCGACACGACAGGGCTGGTGAAAAACTGTTTTTT. Supplemented by reference TRBV7-8 and TRBJ1-4, the full variable domain reads GAGVSQSPRYKVAKRGQDVALRCDPISGHVSLFWYQQALGQGPEFLTYFQNEAQLDKSGLPSDRFFAERPEGSVSTLKIQRTQQEDSAVYLCASSSRHDRAGEKLFFGSGTQLSVL.